Following are 28 T cell receptor beta chains from one sample sequenced in a study of blood T cell repertoires in COVID-19. Profiled with immunoSEQ multiplex PCR; TCRdb holds only in-frame clones, not every one. The profile shows under 400,000 clones, approximately 91% of them singletons. The sequenced material came from PBMCs or T cells enriched from blood (not recorded which). The source of these receptors is a young woman who had been exposed to COVID-19.

This clone was detected only once. This chain joins TRBV7-8 and TRBJ1-2; TRBD1 agrees at 10 bases. Unmatched junction bases numbered 2, after V lost 1 base and J lost 6 bases. Germline CDR1 and CDR2: SGHVS and FQNEAQ. CDR3 length: 14 amino acids. The CDR3 nucleotides are TGTGCCAGCAGCTTAGGGGGACAGGGGAATGGCTACACCTTC. It codes for CASSLGGQGNGYTF.

The V call is TRBV19, the J call TRBJ1-2; TRBD1 might be the D (5 bases). Trimming pared 3 bases from V and 3 bases from J, leaving 14 bases between. The CDR3 is 15 amino acids. Germline V lookup: CDR1 LNHDA, CDR2 SQIVND (reference sequence). The CDR3 reads CASSIGTQGYYGYTF. In DNA form, the CDR3 reads TGTGCCAGTAGTATCGGGACTCAAGGTTACTATGGCTACACCTTC.

The rearrangement uses TRBV5-1 and TRBJ1-5; weak D call: TRBD1 (6 bases). This CDR3 has 14 residues. The germline V and J ends were trimmed by 1 base and 3 bases, with 8 bases remaining between them. The germline V gene has CDR1 SGHRS and CDR2 YFSETQ. CDR3 coding DNA: TGCGCCAGCAGCTTGACAGGGACCAATCAGCCCCAGCATTTT. Residues: CASSLTGTNQPQHF.

This chain links TRBV27 with TRBJ2-1, with 10 positions matching TRBD2. CDR3 size: 18 residues. V lost 5 bases to trimming and J lost 6 bases; unmatched junction nucleotides: 16. Germline V lookup: CDR1 MNHEY, CDR2 SMNVEV (reference sequence). CDR3 bases: TGTGCCAGCAGTCCCCCTTTGGGTTTAGCGGGAGGTCCCAATGAGCAGTTCTTC. Encoded protein: CASSPPLGLAGGPNEQFF.

The chain uses TRBV28 and TRBJ1-2; D is perhaps TRBD1 (6 bases). The V gene lost 2 bases and the J gene lost 3 bases, with 19 bases spanning the gap. Germline values: CDR1 MDHEN, CDR2 SYDVKM. The CDR3 is 17 amino acids. The CDR3 nucleotides read TGTGCCAGCAGTTTAATCAGGGGCTTACCGGCTGACTATGGCTACACCTTC. Protein product: CASSLIRGLPADYGYTF.

The CDR3 DNA reads as TGCAGTGCAGCCCTTCATACGCAGTATTTT. Translation gives CSAALHTQYF. The genes are TRBV20-1 and TRBJ2-3; D not resolved. The CDR3 extends over 10 amino acids. Germline V gives CDR1 DFQATT, CDR2 SNEGSKA (reference sequence). V was pared by 6 bases and J by 7 bases, with 8 bases between.

The gene calls are TRBV2 and TRBJ2-2; a weak D match, TRBD1 (5 bases). CDR1 and CDR2 from the germline V gene are SNHLY and FYNNEI. Trimming left V 7 bases short and J 0 bases short, with 12 bases between. The CDR3 is 15 amino acids. In DNA form, the CDR3 reads TGTGCCAGCACCAAGACAGCTCCGAACACCGGGGAGCTGTTTTTT. Protein: CASTKTAPNTGELFF.

This chain joins TRBV7-2 and TRBJ1-2; 9 nucleotides line up with TRBD1. V lost 4 bases and J lost 3; bases outside the gene matches: 3. Germline values: CDR1 SGHTA, CDR2 FQGNSA. The CDR3 length is 14 residues. CDR3 sequence: CASSWDRVDYGYTF. The CDR3 DNA reads TGTGCCAGCAGCTGGGACAGGGTGGACTATGGCTACACCTTC.

The chain links TRBV2 to TRBJ1-2; D is unclear. Germline V gene sequence: CDR1 SNHLY, CDR2 FYNNEI. V shed 4 bases and J shed 4 bases, with 10 bases lying between them. The CDR3 is 13 residues long. CDR3 in amino acids: CASSAQAGYGYTF. In DNA, the CDR3 is TGTGCCAGCAGTGCTCAGGCGGGCTATGGCTACACCTTC.

The chain is built from TRBV24-1 and TRBJ2-4, with 7 bases identical to TRBD1. CDR1 is KGHDR and CDR2 is SFDVKD in the germline V gene. J was trimmed by 8 bases and V by 3 bases; bases with no gene match: 9. This CDR3 has 15 amino acids. CDR3 sequence: CATSDRQGEGHIQYF. The CDR3 DNA follows: TGTGCCACCAGTGATCGACAGGGCGAAGGTCACATTCAGTACTTC.

The chain employs TRBV9 and TRBJ2-3; TRBD1 might be the D (6 bases). CDR1 SGDLS and CDR2 YYNGEE come from the germline V gene. This CDR3 contains 15 residues. V was shortened by 1 base and J by 2 bases, with 11 bases between the two germline ends. The CDR3 spells CASSVRDTHTDTQYF. The CDR3 coding sequence is TGTGCCAGCAGCGTAAGGGACACCCACACAGATACGCAGTATTTT.

This chain uses TRBV7-3 with TRBJ2-1; 8 nucleotides agree with TRBD1. In germline, CDR1 is SGHTA, CDR2 FQGTGA. CDR3 size: 15 residues. J lost 6 bases, V lost 4 bases, and 8 bases had no gene match. CDR3 residues: CASSSGQEIVNEQFF. The CDR3 DNA sequence: TGTGCCAGCAGCTCGGGACAGGAGATTGTCAATGAGCAGTTCTTC.

The rearrangement joins TRBV5-3 to TRBJ1-4, with a weak D call TRBD1 (5 bases). TRBV5-3 is flagged as an ORF with uncertain function. This CDR3 region has 15 residues. Trimming took 0 bases from V and 7 from J, leaving 13 bases between them. The CDR3 DNA reads as TGTGCCAGAAGCTTGGTCCAGGGCATGGGTGAAAAACTGTTTTTT. It yields the protein CARSLVQGMGEKLFF.

The CDR3 sequence: CASSAPGTGTYEQYF. As DNA, the CDR3 is TGTGCCAGCAGTGCCCCCGGGACAGGGACCTACGAGCAGTACTTC. This sequence joins TRBV25-1 and TRBJ2-7; 9 bases match TRBD1. The germline CDR1 and CDR2 sequences are MGHDK and SYGVNS. This CDR3 spans 15 amino acids. With 4 bases clipped from V and 2 bases from J, the junction kept 6 bases outside the gene matches.

This rearrangement joins TRBV3-1 (or the pseudogene TRBV3-2) to TRBJ1-2, with 8 bases fitting TRBD1. The J segment lost 1 base and the V segment lost 4 bases, leaving 5 bases of the junction unmatched. This CDR3 contains 15 residues. Germline loops: CDR1 LGHDT, CDR2 YNNKEL (reference sequence). CDR3 amino acids: CASSLGTGLNYGYTF. The DNA of the CDR3 is TGTGCCAGCAGCCTGGGGACAGGCCTTAACTATGGCTACACCTTC.

The rearrangement links TRBV20-1 to TRBJ1-2; no clear D. The V gene lost 5 bases and the J gene lost 7 bases, with 11 bases spanning the gap. The CDR3 has 11 amino acids. The germline V gene encodes CDR1 DFQATT and CDR2 SNEGSKA (reference sequence). CDR3 sequence reads: CSAGVEGGYTF. The CDR3, as DNA: TGCAGTGCTGGTGTGGAGGGTGGCTACACCTTC.

The chain is built from TRBV5-6 and TRBJ2-2, with 8 nucleotides matching TRBD2. V lost 4 bases to trimming and J lost 5 bases; unmatched junction nucleotides: 10. CDR1 and CDR2 from the germline V gene are SGHDT and YYEEEE. The CDR3 consists of 16 residues. CDR3 bases: TGTGCCAGCAGCCCACAAGCGGGAGCCCTAACCGGGGAGCTGTTTTTT. Encoded protein: CASSPQAGALTGELFF. The full variable domain, its missing parts supplied by reference TRBV5-6 and TRBJ2-2, is DAGVTQSPTHLIKTRGQQVTLRCSPKSGHDTVSWYQQALGQGPQFIFQYYEEEERQRGNFPDRFSGHQFPNYSSELNVNALLLGDSALYLCASSPQAGALTGELFFGEGSRLTVL.

This clone occurred once. The genes are TRBV18 and TRBJ2-1; 7 bases are a match to TRBD1. The germline V gene encodes CDR1 KGHSH and CDR2 LQKENI. CDR3 length equals 16 residues. The V and J ends lost 5 bases and 7 bases, in that order; junction bases with no gene match: 14. The DNA for the CDR3 is TGTGCCAGCTCAAAAATCAACCGGGACAGCCAAAATGAGCAGTTCTTC. This codes for CASSKINRDSQNEQFF. Together with reference TRBV18 and TRBJ2-1, the CDR3 gives the full variable domain: NAGVMQNPRHLVRRRGQEARLRCSPMKGHSHVYWYRQLPEEGLKFMVYLQKENIIDESGMPKERFSAEFPKEGPSILRIQQVVRGDSAAYFCASSKINRDSQNEQFFGPGTRLTVL.

The V call is TRBV28, the J call TRBJ1-2, with TRBD1 identical over 9 bases. With V trimmed by 2 bases and J by 3 bases, 1 base remained unmatched. This CDR3 is 14 amino acids long. Per germline, CDR1 MDHEN and CDR2 SYDVKM. CDR3 DNA sequence: TGTGCCAGCAGTTTAACAGGGGGCCACTATGGCTACACCTTC. It translates to CASSLTGGHYGYTF.

The chain uses TRBV5-1 and TRBJ2-7; maybe TRBD1 (6 bases). CDR3 length equals 13 residues. Trimming removed 7 bases from V and 3 bases from J, with 14 bases in between. Germline CDR1 reads SGHRS; CDR2 reads YFSETQ. The CDR3 region is CASGRDNSYEQYF. CDR3 DNA: TGCGCCAGCGGCCGGGACAATAGCTACGAGCAGTACTTC.

V and J are TRBV10-3 and TRBJ2-7; D is unclear. This CDR3 comprises 12 residues. The germline V and J ends were trimmed by 10 bases and 2 bases, with 12 bases remaining between them. In germline, CDR1 is ENHRY, CDR2 SYGVKD. The CDR3 DNA sequence: TGTGCCACCGCTGCACAGACCTACGAGCAGTACTTC. Its translation: CATAAQTYEQYF.

This chain connects TRBV28 to TRBJ2-7; D might be TRBD2 (5 bases). CDR1 is MDHEN, CDR2 SYDVKM, per germline. The V and J ends lost 5 bases and 7 bases respectively, with 18 bases between them. The CDR3 consists of 14 residues. CDR3 protein: CASSPSGSIGEQYF. The DNA for the CDR3 is TGTGCCAGCAGTCCCTCGGGATCAATAGGGGAGCAGTACTTC.

J is TRBJ1-5 and V is TRBV3-1 (or the pseudogene TRBV3-2); 8 bases match TRBD1. V trimming: 5 bases; J trimming: 1 base; junction bases outside the gene matches: 7. Germline V CDR1 and CDR2: LGHDT, YNNKEL (reference sequence). The CDR3 spans 16 residues. CDR3 DNA sequence: TGTGCCAGCAGCGGGGGGAGGACAGGGAGCAATCAGCCCCAGCATTTT. It is translated as CASSGGRTGSNQPQHF.

The J gene is TRBJ1-4, the V gene TRBV5-1; 7 bases map to TRBD1. CDR1 and CDR2 (germline): SGHRS, YFSETQ. This CDR3 has 15 residues. The J segment lost 7 bases and the V segment lost 3 bases, leaving 9 bases of the junction unmatched. Here the CDR3 DNA reads TGCGCCAGCAGCTCGGCCTTAGGGGGCCGTGAAAAACTGTTTTTT. Translation gives CASSSALGGREKLFF.

This clone occurred once. The J gene is TRBJ1-1, the V gene TRBV19, with a possible D match to TRBD1 (5 bases). The CDR3 is made up of 14 amino acids. In germline, CDR1 is LNHDA, CDR2 SQIVND (reference sequence). Deletions cut 2 bases from V and 5 bases from J, with 12 bases between. CDR3 bases: TGTGCCAGTAGTATATTGGGGCTGAGAACTGAAGCTTTCTTT. As protein: CASSILGLRTEAFF.

This chain links TRBV19 with TRBJ1-2, with D unclear. This CDR3 region has 13 residues. V shed 5 bases and J shed 0 bases, with 7 bases lying between them. Germline V gene lookup returns CDR1 LNHDA and CDR2 SQIVND (reference sequence). CDR3 in amino acids: CASSHTANYGYTF. The CDR3 region has the DNA TGTGCCAGTAGTCATACAGCTAACTATGGCTACACCTTC.

V gene TRBV18 combines with J gene TRBJ1-2; 8 nucleotides agree with TRBD1. J was trimmed by 4 bases and V by 4 bases; bases with no gene match: 5. This CDR3 is 14 amino acids long. Germline V gene sequence: CDR1 KGHSH, CDR2 LQKENI. For the CDR3, the DNA is TGTGCCAGCTCACTACAGGGGGATCCCTATGGCTACACCTTC. Amino acids: CASSLQGDPYGYTF. The complete variable domain, with remaining parts taken from reference TRBV18 and TRBJ1-2, reads NAGVMQNPRHLVRRRGQEARLRCSPMKGHSHVYWYRQLPEEGLKFMVYLQKENIIDESGMPKERFSAEFPKEGPSILRIQQVVRGDSAAYFCASSLQGDPYGYTFGSGTRLTVV.

This chain links TRBV3-1 (or the pseudogene TRBV3-2) with TRBJ2-1, with D possibly being TRBD2 (6 bases). The CDR3 runs 13 residues. In germline, CDR1 is LGHDT, CDR2 YNNKEL (reference sequence). Deletions cut 1 base from V and 10 bases from J, with 11 bases between. As DNA, the CDR3 is TGTGCCAGCAGCCAAGTTCTGCTAGCGGAGCAGTTCTTC. This gives the protein CASSQVLLAEQFF.